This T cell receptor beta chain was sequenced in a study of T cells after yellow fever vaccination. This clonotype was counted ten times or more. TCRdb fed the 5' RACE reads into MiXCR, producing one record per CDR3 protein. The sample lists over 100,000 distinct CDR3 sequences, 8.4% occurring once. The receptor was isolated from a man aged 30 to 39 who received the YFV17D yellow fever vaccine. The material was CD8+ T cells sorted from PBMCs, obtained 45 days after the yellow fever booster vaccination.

CDR3 in DNA: TGCGCCAGCAGCCAAGTGCGGGAGGGGTACGAGACCCAGTACTTC. Amino acids: CASSQVREGYETQYF. V and J are TRBV4-3 and TRBJ2-5; 9 bases are shared with TRBD2. The CDR3 length is 15 residues. Trimming cost V 1 base and J 5 bases; bases outside gene matches: 5. The germline V gene encodes CDR1 LGHNA and CDR2 YSLEER.